The present T cell receptor beta chain was sequenced within a study of patients and donors after allogeneic stem cell transplantation. Using its own MiXCR run on the RT-PCR reads, TCRdb lists one record per CDR3 protein. The table includes 390,000 or so distinct CDR3 sequences, roughly 17% detected once. In this sample, this clonotype turned up a few times. Specimen: blood, either unsorted or a sorted T cell fraction (not recorded which). The origin of this receptor is a human donor who was either an allogeneic HSCT recipient or a stem cell or donor lymphocyte infusion donor (not recorded which). It is not recorded whose cells these are; they may come from a transplant donor.

DNA of the CDR3: TGTGCCACCAGTGATAGCAGCAGGGCACCGAATAATTCACCCCTCCACTTT. This translates into CATSDSSRAPNNSPLHF. This sequence joins TRBV24-1 and TRBJ1-6; D perhaps matches TRBD1 (5 bases). The CDR3 length is 17 residues. V gave up 3 bases and J gave up 5 bases, with 16 bases separating them. The germline V gene has CDR1 KGHDR and CDR2 SFDVKD.